The 30 T cell receptor beta chains below come from one sample, sequenced in a study of early T cells in non-severe SARS-CoV-2 infection. From the 5' RACE reads, TCRdb called clonotypes with MiXCR, one entry per CDR3 protein. The sample gives some 45,000 distinct CDR3 sequences, about 6% of which show up once; about 8% is in the top ten. The sample was whole blood, taken at baseline. All receptors come from an adult who was a healthcare worker with PCR-confirmed SARS-CoV-2 infection or an uninfected control (not recorded which).

This clonotype was picked up a small number of times. The rearrangement uses TRBV7-2 and TRBJ2-7; 9 positions match TRBD2. V gave up 4 bases and J gave up 0 bases; unmatched junction bases: 4. Looked up from germline, CDR1 is SGHTA and CDR2 is FQGNSA. CDR3 length: 15 residues. DNA for the CDR3: TGTGCCAGCAGCTCGGGACTAGCTAGCTCCTACGAGCAGTACTTC. Translated, it gives CASSSGLASSYEQYF.

The V call is TRBV2, the J call TRBJ2-3; D is unresolved. Germline CDR1 is SNHLY and CDR2 is FYNNEI. The CDR3 is made up of 14 amino acids. Trimming left V 5 bases short and J 1 base short, with 10 bases between. The CDR3 DNA is TGTGCCAGCAGTCGCCCCTACGGCACAGATACGCAGTATTTT. Its protein is CASSRPYGTDTQYF. The full variable domain, with the rest looked up from reference TRBV2 and TRBJ2-3, is EPEVTQTPSHQVTQMGQEVILRCVPISNHLYFYWYRQILGQKVEFLVSFYNNEISEKSEIFDDQFSVERPDGSNFTLKIRSTKLEDSAMYFCASSRPYGTDTQYFGPGTRLTVL.

The chain combines TRBV7-8 with TRBJ2-7; TRBD2 is a possible D gene (5 bases). The CDR3 length is 13 residues. Germline V gives CDR1 SGHVS, CDR2 FQNEAQ. Trimming cost V 4 bases and J 2 bases, with 9 bases left between them. The CDR3 DNA is TGTGCCAGCAGCTCGGACGGGACCTACGAGCAGTACTTC. Its translation: CASSSDGTYEQYF.

This clonotype was observed a handful of times. The gene calls are TRBV20-1 and TRBJ2-5; D could derive from TRBD1 or TRBD2 (5 bases each). CDR1 and CDR2 from the germline V gene are DFQATT and SNEGSKA (reference sequence). V lost 1 base to trimming and J lost 1 base, with 13 bases between them. There are 15 residues in the CDR3. This CDR3 is CSARVRPRGQETQYF. DNA for the CDR3: TGCAGTGCTAGAGTACGGCCGAGGGGCCAAGAGACCCAGTACTTC.

The table lists this clonotype with many counts. The genes are TRBV28 and TRBJ2-1, with 9 bases lining up with TRBD2. The CDR3 is made up of 13 amino acids. V lost 5 bases to trimming and J lost 11 bases; unmatched junction nucleotides: 7. Germline V gives CDR1 MDHEN, CDR2 SYDVKM. This CDR3 reads CASSGLAGLKQFF. CDR3 bases: TGTGCCAGCAGTGGCCTAGCGGGACTAAAGCAGTTCTTC.

This rearrangement joins TRBV19 to TRBJ2-7, with D perhaps TRBD1 or TRBD2 (5 bases each). The CDR3 runs 14 residues. Germline V lookup: CDR1 LNHDA, CDR2 SQIVND (reference sequence). V lost 5 bases and J lost 4, with 15 bases in between. The CDR3 region is CASSPWDGEYEQYF. CDR3 bases: TGTGCCAGTAGTCCCTGGGACGGCGAGTACGAGCAGTACTTC.

The chain has TRBV12-3 or TRBV12-4 and TRBJ1-1, with TRBD1 matching 7 bases. The junction had 6 bases not matched to a gene; V was cut back by 5 bases and J by 6 bases. CDR3 length: 13 residues. Here the CDR3 DNA reads TGTGCCAGCAGTCCGGGACAGTGGTCTGAAGCTTTCTTT. This translates into CASSPGQWSEAFF.

To note about this clonotype: The junction departs from the called germline gene at one end, perhaps through a read error. The J gene is TRBJ2-3, the V gene TRBV30, with a weak D call TRBD2 (6 bases). CDR3 length: 14 residues. CDR1 GTSNPN and CDR2 SVGIG come from the germline V gene (reference sequence). In nucleotides, the CDR3 is TGTACCTGGACCAAGGGGAGGAGCACAGATACGCAGTATTTT. It is translated as CTWTKGRSTDTQYF. Variable domain in full (rest from reference TRBV30 and TRBJ2-3): SQTIHQWPATLVQPVGSPLSLECTVEGTSNPNLYWYRQAAGRGLQLLFYSVGIGQISSEVPQNLSASRPQDRQFILSSKKLLLSDSGFYLCTWTKGRSTDTQYFGPGTRLTVL.

This clonotype was observed many times. The gene calls are TRBV6-1 and TRBJ1-1; D unclear. In germline, CDR1 is MNHNS, CDR2 SASEGT. The CDR3 length is 10 residues. V was clipped by 8 bases and J by 7 bases, with 8 bases between them. CDR3: CASQGFEAFF. In DNA, the CDR3 is TGTGCCAGCCAAGGGTTTGAAGCTTTCTTT.

Only a few counts were recorded for this clonotype. The J gene is TRBJ1-5, the V gene TRBV6-8; TRBD1 is a possible D gene (5 bases). The germline V and J ends were trimmed by 5 bases and 5 bases, with 16 bases remaining between them. CDR3 length equals 15 residues. CDR1 MNHGY and CDR2 SAAAGT come from the germline V gene. The CDR3 bases are TGTGCCAGCAGTAACAGGAGGGGACCCCATCAGCCCCAGCATTTT. As protein: CASSNRRGPHQPQHF.

This clonotype was detected ten times or more. The CDR3 sequence: CASSEGGWTALAFF. As DNA, the CDR3 is TGCGCCAGCAGTGAAGGGGGTTGGACCGCATTAGCTTTCTTT. The genes are TRBV10-2 and TRBJ1-1; tentative D call: TRBD1 (6 bases). The germline CDR1 and CDR2 sequences are WSHSY and SAAADI. Between the trimmed V and J ends, which lost 3 bases and 10 bases, there was a span of 18 bases. The CDR3 is 14 residues long.

In this sample, this clonotype turned up many times. The chain links TRBV7-9 to TRBJ2-2; D ambiguous. V was shortened by 5 bases and J by 5 bases, with 9 bases between the two germline ends. The V gene's germline CDR1 is SEHNR and CDR2 FQNEAQ (reference sequence). The length of the CDR3 is 13 residues. The CDR3 here is CASSIGRTGELFF. The CDR3 bases are TGTGCCAGCAGCATAGGACGGACCGGGGAGCTGTTTTTT.

This clonotype was detected ten times or more. The gene calls are TRBV20-1 and TRBJ2-1; 8 nucleotides align to TRBD2. V shed 5 bases, J shed 0 bases, and the junction held 6 bases outside the gene matches. Germline V CDR1 and CDR2: DFQATT, SNEGSKA (reference sequence). The CDR3 spans 15 residues. CDR3 nucleotides: TGCAGTGCTCCCCCGGCGGGGGGCTCCTACAATGAGCAGTTCTTC. Translating gives CSAPPAGGSYNEQFF.

The J gene is TRBJ2-7, the V gene TRBV9; D is ambiguous. V was shortened by 3 bases and J by 0 bases, with 10 bases between the two germline ends. Germline CDR1 SGDLS, CDR2 YYNGEE. The CDR3 contains 14 residues. CDR3 coding DNA: TGTGCCAGCAGCGCTGCTGCCGGCTCCTACGAGCAGTACTTC. Its translation: CASSAAAGSYEQYF.

This clonotype has at least ten counts. In DNA, the CDR3 is TGTGCCAGCAACACTCAGGGCAATCAGCCCCAGCATTTT. Encoded protein: CASNTQGNQPQHF. The chain carries TRBV12-3 or TRBV12-4 and TRBJ1-5, with D hard to call. V lost 7 bases to trimming and J lost 2 bases, with 9 bases between them. The CDR3 has 13 amino acids.

The sample holds a few counts of this clonotype. The CDR3 DNA reads as TGTGCCAGCATGGGGTCTAGCGCCGCAGATACGCAGTATTTT. Its protein is CASMGSSAADTQYF. The chain links TRBV2 to TRBJ2-3, with D possibly TRBD2 on 6 matching bases. The CDR3 is made up of 14 amino acids. Germline V lookup: CDR1 SNHLY, CDR2 FYNNEI. V lost 7 bases and J lost 4, with 15 bases in between.

This clonotype was observed many times. The rearrangement links TRBV30 to TRBJ1-2; TRBD1 is a possible D gene (5 bases). The V and J ends lost 1 base and 4 bases respectively, with 13 bases between them. The CDR3 contains 14 residues. CDR1 and CDR2 from the germline V gene are GTSNPN and SVGIG (reference sequence). CDR3 in DNA: TGTGCCTGGAGTGGGACACTCCCACCCTATGGCTACACCTTC. This sequence encodes CAWSGTLPPYGYTF.

This clonotype occurred many times. This sequence joins TRBV7-6 and TRBJ2-1; 7 nucleotides align to TRBD1. V was clipped by 5 bases and J by 5 bases; unmatched bases: 6. Germline CDR1 SGHVS, CDR2 FNYEAQ. CDR3 length: 14 residues. The CDR3 spells CASSRKTGNNEQFF. DNA for the CDR3: TGTGCCAGCAGCAGAAAGACAGGGAACAATGAGCAGTTCTTC.

At least ten counts were recorded for this clonotype. The V gene is TRBV10-3, the J gene TRBJ2-3, with 8 bases aligning to TRBD2. The CDR3 sequence is 15 residues long. The V gene's germline CDR1 is ENHRY and CDR2 SYGVKD. V shed 4 bases, J shed 1 base, and the junction held 4 bases outside the gene matches. The CDR3: CAISVQAGGTDTQYF. The CDR3 DNA sequence: TGTGCCATCAGTGTCCAAGCGGGGGGCACAGATACGCAGTATTTT.

This clonotype was picked up many times. V usage is TRBV2 and J usage is TRBJ1-1; the match to TRBD1 covers 9 bases. V was pared by 10 bases and J by 7 bases, with 7 bases of the junction left unmatched. CDR3 size: 12 residues. Germline V gene lookup returns CDR1 SNHLY and CDR2 FYNNEI. The CDR3 bases are TGTGCCACCGTAACAGGGGGCTATGAAGCTTTCTTT. Translated: CATVTGGYEAFF.

This clonotype appeared many times. This chain joins TRBV12-3 or TRBV12-4 and TRBJ1-1; D remains ambiguous. CDR3 length: 13 amino acids. Deletions cut 3 bases from V and 6 bases from J, with 11 bases between. In DNA, the CDR3 is TGTGCCAGCAGTTTCGGTTTGCAGGCTGAAGCTTTCTTT. It specifies CASSFGLQAEAFF.

This clonotype came up a few times. CDR3 nucleotide sequence: TGTGCCATCAGTGAGTCGGCAGGTCCCGGCCAGCCCCAGCATTTT. Its translation is CAISESAGPGQPQHF. The gene calls are TRBV10-3 and TRBJ1-5; D unresolved. V dropped 0 bases and J dropped 7 bases, with 13 bases sitting between them. This CDR3 spans 15 amino acids. The germline V gene encodes CDR1 ENHRY and CDR2 SYGVKD.

In its sample, this clonotype was seen many times. This chain links TRBV10-1 with TRBJ2-1; 13 nucleotides line up with TRBD2. V gave up 7 bases and J gave up 9 bases; unmatched junction bases: 9. The V gene's germline CDR1 is WNHNN and CDR2 SYGVQD (reference sequence). This CDR3 region has 15 residues. In DNA form, the CDR3 reads TGCGCCAGCACCAAAGGACTAGCGGGGGTAGGTGAGCAGTTCTTC. Translating gives CASTKGLAGVGEQFF.

There are many counts of this clonotype. The V gene is TRBV15, the J gene TRBJ2-1, with 8 bases that match TRBD2. Germline V CDR1 and CDR2: LNHNV, YYDKDF (reference sequence). J lost 0 bases, V lost 6 bases, and 1 base had no gene match. The CDR3 totals 14 residues. The CDR3 DNA reads TGTGCCACCAGGGCGGGGGGCTCCTACAATGAGCAGTTCTTC. This gives the protein CATRAGGSYNEQFF.

This clonotype was seen repeatedly, ten times or more. J is TRBJ2-7 and V is TRBV6-1; D is undetermined. The V gene's germline CDR1 is MNHNS and CDR2 SASEGT. The germline V and J ends were trimmed by 6 bases and 3 bases, with 9 bases remaining between them. CDR3 length: 12 residues. Here the CDR3 DNA reads TGTGCCAGCAGGGACGTCAGCTACGAGCAGTACTTC. This sequence encodes CASRDVSYEQYF.

This clonotype was detected a few times. The chain joins TRBV28 to TRBJ1-2; 7 nucleotides agree with TRBD1. V lost 3 bases to trimming and J lost 3 bases; unmatched junction nucleotides: 13. CDR3 length: 17 amino acids. Germline values: CDR1 MDHEN, CDR2 SYDVKM. The CDR3 spells CASSFRDRFLRHYGYTF. Here the CDR3 DNA reads TGTGCCAGCAGTTTTAGGGACAGATTCCTAAGACACTATGGCTACACCTTC.

Many counts were recorded for this clonotype. This chain uses TRBV12-3 or TRBV12-4 with TRBJ1-4, with D hard to call. V shed 1 base and J shed 10 bases, with 10 bases lying between them. The CDR3 is 13 residues long. CDR3 DNA: TGTGCCAGCAGTTTAGTAGGGTATGGAAAACTGTTTTTT. Translating gives CASSLVGYGKLFF.

At least ten counts were recorded for this clonotype. The V gene is TRBV5-6, the J gene TRBJ2-1; 9 bases are a match to TRBD1. V lost 4 bases to trimming and J lost 3 bases; unmatched junction nucleotides: 8. Germline CDR1 and CDR2: SGHDT and YYEEEE. CDR3 size: 16 residues. CDR3 region: CASSRGTGSIYNEQFF. CDR3 bases: TGTGCCAGCAGCCGAGGGACAGGGTCAATCTACAATGAGCAGTTCTTC.

This chain connects TRBV7-2 to TRBJ1-1, with unresolved D. The CDR3 is 13 residues long. Trimming took off 2 bases at V and 3 bases at J, with 7 bases between the two ends. The germline V gene encodes CDR1 SGHTA and CDR2 FQGNSA. The CDR3 is CASSLQRDTEAFF. The CDR3 DNA reads as TGTGCCAGCAGCTTACAACGGGACACTGAAGCTTTCTTT.

A remark on this clonotype: At one of its ends the junction is not consistent with the germline gene, which may arise from a read error. The J gene is TRBJ2-7, the V gene TRBV2; TRBD2 aligns across 8 bases. CDR3 length: 15 amino acids. CDR1 is SNHLY and CDR2 is FYNNEI in the germline V gene. The DNA for the CDR3 is TGTACCAGCAGGGAAGGAGCGGGGGCCTTCTACGAGCAGTACTTC. As protein: CTSREGAGAFYEQYF. Variable domain in full (rest from reference TRBV2 and TRBJ2-7): EPEVTQTPSHQVTQMGQEVILRCVPISNHLYFYWYRQILGQKVEFLVSFYNNEISEKSEIFDDQFSVERPDGSNFTLKIRSTKLEDSAMYFCTSREGAGAFYEQYFGPGTRLTVT.